This T cell receptor (beta chain) was captured by sequencing in a study of T cell responses to AZD1222 COVID-19 vaccine. Trimming shortened V by 7 bases and J by 0 bases, and 19 bases separated the two germline ends. Germline CDR1 is LNHDA and CDR2 is SQIVND (reference sequence). The CDR3 consists of 17 residues. Sequenced by immunoSEQ multiplex PCR; TCRdb stores in-frame clones only, minus some. This sample has over 100,000 clones, with nearly 90% found just once. This material consisted of peripheral blood, taken on day 0 of AZD1222 vaccination. The chain has TRBV19 and TRBJ2-1, with D tentatively TRBD2 (6 bases). The source is an adult in good health. The DNA of the CDR3 is TGTGCCAGTAACATGGGGCTCCGGGACTCCTCCTACAATGAGCAGTTCTTC. Translated, it gives CASNMGLRDSSYNEQFF. The full variable domain, rest sourced from reference TRBV19 and TRBJ2-1, is DGGITQSPKYLFRKEGQNVTLSCEQNLNHDAMYWYRQDPGQGLRLIYYSQIVNDFQKGDIAEGYSVSREKKESFPLTVTSAQKNPTAFYLCASNMGLRDSSYNEQFFGPGTRLTVL.